The next 15 T cell receptor beta chains were all read from a single sample in a study of blood T cell repertoires in COVID-19. Profiled with immunoSEQ multiplex PCR; TCRdb holds only in-frame clones, not every one. The sample has 200,000 to 250,000 clones, more than 75% seen once; the top ten hold around 2.8%. Sequenced: peripheral blood. The origin of the receptors is a woman in her twenties or thirties who had recovered from COVID-19.

V and J are TRBV6-6 and TRBJ1-5; weak D call: TRBD1 (5 bases). The V and J ends lost 0 bases and 4 bases respectively, with 13 bases between them. This CDR3 region has 16 residues. Per germline, CDR1 MNHNY and CDR2 SVGAGI (reference sequence). CDR3 in amino acids: CASSYSGGGENQPQHF. The CDR3 DNA follows: TGTGCCAGCAGTTACTCGGGGGGTGGAGAAAATCAGCCCCAGCATTTT.

The chain combines TRBV7-9 with TRBJ2-7; 8 nucleotides agree with TRBD2. The germline V gene encodes CDR1 SEHNR and CDR2 FQNEAQ (reference sequence). This CDR3 has 15 amino acids. The ends lost 10 bases at V and 0 bases at J; junction bases unmatched: 11. The CDR3 sequence is CATGLAGSISYEQYF. The DNA for the CDR3 is TGTGCCACGGGCCTAGCGGGTTCCATCTCCTACGAGCAGTACTTC.

The chain employs TRBV2 and TRBJ1-4; possible D gene TRBD1, 5 bases. V shed 6 bases and J shed 6 bases, with 14 bases lying between them. This CDR3 contains 14 residues. The germline V gene encodes CDR1 SNHLY and CDR2 FYNNEI. In nucleotides, the CDR3 is TGTGCCAGCAGGCCAACGCGGGACTATGAAAAACTGTTTTTT. This sequence encodes CASRPTRDYEKLFF.

The chain combines TRBV29-1 with TRBJ2-7, with a weak D call TRBD1 (5 bases). In germline, CDR1 is SQVTM, CDR2 ANQGSEA. V lost 0 bases, J lost 5 bases, and 11 bases lay in between. This CDR3 spans 13 amino acids. For the CDR3, the DNA is TGCAGCGTTGAAGAGCAGGGTACCGACGAGCAGTACTTC. This sequence encodes CSVEEQGTDEQYF.

This clone has a count of ten or more. The chain is built from TRBV9 and TRBJ2-1; TRBD2 is a possible D gene (7 bases). This CDR3 contains 16 residues. Germline V gives CDR1 SGDLS, CDR2 YYNGEE. V lost 3 bases and J lost 10, with 23 bases in between. The CDR3 DNA follows: TGTGCCAGCAGCGCCACTGGGGGGGGCCCCAATCGGGAGCAGTTCTTC. Its translation: CASSATGGGPNREQFF.

The count of this clone is one. The J gene is TRBJ1-6, the V gene TRBV9; a weak D match, TRBD1 (5 bases). There are 15 residues in the CDR3. Trimming stripped 0 bases from V and 10 bases from J, with 14 bases between. Germline V gene data show CDR1 as SGDLS and CDR2 as YYNGEE. The CDR3 DNA reads as TGTGCCAGCAGCGTAGATCCAGGGTCAAGCTCACCCCTCCACTTT. The encoded protein is CASSVDPGSSSPLHF. The variable domain in full, with the rest retrieved from reference TRBV9 and TRBJ1-6, is DSGVTQTPKHLITATGQRVTLRCSPRSGDLSVYWYQQSLDQGLQFLIQYYNGEERAKGNILERFSAQQFPDLHSELNLSSLELGDSALYFCASSVDPGSSSPLHFGNGTRLTVT.

The rearrangement links TRBV14 to TRBJ2-2; D is perhaps TRBD2 (6 bases). Germline loops: CDR1 SGHDN, CDR2 FVKESK. The CDR3 contains 13 residues. V lost 3 bases and J lost 4, with 6 bases in between. The CDR3 nucleotides are TGTGCCAGCAGCCACGGGGGCACCGGGGAGCTGTTTTTT. This codes for CASSHGGTGELFF.

The chain combines TRBV4-1 with TRBJ1-5, with a tentative D call TRBD1 (6 bases). The V end was cut by 4 bases, the J end by 5 bases, with 18 bases between. This CDR3 is 16 amino acids long. Looked up from germline, CDR1 is MGHRA and CDR2 is YSYEKL. In DNA, the CDR3 is TGCGCCAGCAGCCCTCTTCTTGACAGGACCTATCAGCCCCAGCATTTT. Encoded protein: CASSPLLDRTYQPQHF.

V usage is TRBV5-5 and J usage is TRBJ1-1; 7 nucleotides agree with TRBD1. Trimming removed 4 bases from V and 5 bases from J; junction bases left unmatched: 11. This CDR3 contains 15 residues. The V gene's germline CDR1 is SGHKS and CDR2 YYEKEE (reference sequence). CDR3 nucleotide sequence: TGTGCCAGCAGCCCGAGGGGCAGGGGGGAAACTGAAGCTTTCTTT. Protein: CASSPRGRGETEAFF.

This chain links TRBV15 with TRBJ2-7; TRBD1 is a possible D gene (6 bases). The V end was cut by 4 bases, the J end by 2 bases, with 18 bases between. The germline CDR1 and CDR2 sequences are LNHNV and YYDKDF (reference sequence). The CDR3 is 16 residues long. The CDR3 protein is CATSIGGGTDTYEQYF. The DNA for the CDR3 is TGTGCCACCAGCATAGGGGGTGGCACAGACACCTACGAGCAGTACTTC.

Only one count was recorded for this clone. The V gene is TRBV5-6, the J gene TRBJ2-3, with TRBD2 matching 8 bases. The CDR3 is 17 residues long. The V gene end was trimmed by 7 bases and the J gene end by 4 bases; junction bases not matched to a gene: 17. CDR1 and CDR2 (germline): SGHDT, YYEEEE. CDR3: CASLSISGVRAPDTQYF. As DNA, the CDR3 is TGTGCCAGCCTTTCGATTAGCGGGGTCCGGGCACCAGATACGCAGTATTTT. Using reference TRBV5-6 and TRBJ2-3 for the parts outside the CDR3, the full variable domain is DAGVTQSPTHLIKTRGQQVTLRCSPKSGHDTVSWYQQALGQGPQFIFQYYEEEERQRGNFPDRFSGHQFPNYSSELNVNALLLGDSALYLCASLSISGVRAPDTQYFGPGTRLTVL.

This chain joins TRBV7-3 and TRBJ2-2; D ambiguous. Germline CDR1 is SGHTA and CDR2 is FQGTGA. V lost 4 bases to trimming and J lost 1 base, with 10 bases between them. The length of the CDR3 is 15 residues. The DNA of the CDR3 is TGTGCCAGCAGCTATTTAACCAGGAACACCGGGGAGCTGTTTTTT. Translating it yields CASSYLTRNTGELFF.

The V and J genes are TRBV7-2 and TRBJ1-1; 8 nucleotides line up with TRBD1. V dropped 5 bases and J dropped 11; count of bases not matched to a gene: 7. Per the germline V gene, CDR1 is SGHTA and CDR2 is FQGNSA. The CDR3 spans 12 residues. As DNA, the CDR3 is TGTGCCAGCAGCCCCCGACAGGGGTTGGCTTTCTTT. Residues: CASSPRQGLAFF.

In DNA, the CDR3 is TGTGCCACCAGAGTTATGTGGACAGGAAAGCAAATCACTGAAGCTTTCTTT. This gives the protein CATRVMWTGKQITEAFF. The V gene is TRBV15, the J gene TRBJ1-1; 7 bases are shared with TRBD1. V trimming: 6 bases; J trimming: 4 bases; junction bases outside the gene matches: 17. Germline CDR1 LNHNV, CDR2 YYDKDF (reference sequence). CDR3 length: 17 amino acids. The full variable domain, completed using reference TRBV15 and TRBJ1-1, is DAMVIQNPRYQVTQFGKPVTLSCSQTLNHNVMYWYQQKSSQAPKLLFHYYDKDFNNEADTPDNFQSRRPNTSFCFLDIRSPGLGDTAMYLCATRVMWTGKQITEAFFGQGTRLTVV.

This chain links TRBV6-2 or TRBV6-3 with TRBJ2-3; D gene ambiguous. V lost 4 bases and J lost 4, with 9 bases in between. The length of the CDR3 is 13 residues. CDR1 and CDR2 (germline): MNHEY, SVGEGT. The CDR3 sequence is CASSSREADTQYF. CDR3 nucleotide sequence: TGTGCCAGCAGTTCGCGAGAGGCAGATACGCAGTATTTT.